This T cell receptor (beta chain) was retrieved from a study of regulatory T cells in long-lasting Graves disease. Time point denoted: newly diagnosed GD, antithyroid drugs for less than 3 months. There was RNA extracted from PBMCs, and the TCR library was made from it. CDR1 and CDR2 from the germline V gene are SGHAT and FQNNGV. The CDR3 runs 18 residues. V lost 1 base, J lost 0 bases, and 15 bases lay in between. This clonotype has at least ten counts. The authors built TCR beta libraries using iRepertoire HTBI primers and Arm-PCR of CDR3 regions. In TCRdb, the multiplex PCR reads were re-called with MiXCR into one record per CDR3 protein. The table shows 350,000 to 400,000 distinct CDR3 sequences, with around 15% occurring only once.

This sequence originates from a female donor with Graves disease. The V gene is TRBV11-2, the J gene TRBJ2-2; D unresolved. The sequenced sample was peripheral blood mononuclear cells (PBMCs), obtained at new diagnosis, from a patient treated with antithyroid drugs. The chain's CDR3 is CASSLGFALGTNTGELFF. CDR3 in DNA: TGTGCCAGCAGCTTAGGATTCGCTTTGGGGACGAACACCGGGGAGCTGTTTTTT.